Shown below are 19 T cell receptor beta chains from a single sample sequenced in a study of blood T cell repertoires in COVID-19. The protocol was immunoSEQ multiplex PCR, while the TCRdb copy is restricted to in-frame clones and leaves out a portion. The table includes a few hundred thousand clones, about 88% detected once. The sequenced sample consisted of PBMCs or T cells enriched from blood (not recorded which). The receptors were sampled from a woman in her thirties who had recovered from COVID-19.

This clone has only one observation. The gene calls are TRBV5-4 and TRBJ2-7, with 10 nucleotides matching TRBD2. The CDR3 extends over 14 amino acids. Trimming cost V 1 base and J 4 bases; bases outside gene matches: 2. The germline CDR1 and CDR2 sequences are SGHNT and YYREEE (reference sequence). The CDR3 here is CASSLPTSGYEQYF. CDR3 nucleotide sequence: TGTGCCAGCAGCTTGCCGACTAGCGGGTACGAGCAGTACTTC.

This chain uses TRBV28 with TRBJ2-3; the match to TRBD1 covers 11 bases. The CDR3 is made up of 15 amino acids. Germline V gene sequence: CDR1 MDHEN, CDR2 SYDVKM. After removal of 4 bases from V and 5 bases from J, the junction contained 5 bases not matched to a gene. In DNA, the CDR3 is TGTGCCAGCAGTTCCCCGGGACAGGGGGGAGATACGCAGTATTTT. Translation gives CASSSPGQGGDTQYF.

V usage is TRBV19 and J usage is TRBJ1-1, with D possibly being TRBD1 (5 bases). CDR3 length: 16 residues. Germline assignment: CDR1 LNHDA and CDR2 SQIVND (reference sequence). Trimming left V 5 bases short and J 2 bases short, with 18 bases between. The CDR3 here is CASSPRGSGGNTEAFF. The CDR3 DNA is TGTGCCAGTAGTCCCCGAGGGTCCGGGGGAAACACTGAAGCTTTCTTT.

The genes are TRBV5-8 and TRBJ2-3; 13 bases line up with TRBD2. This CDR3 has 17 amino acids. V lost 4 bases, J lost 6 bases, and 11 bases stayed unmatched. The V gene's germline CDR1 is SGHTS and CDR2 YDEGEE. The CDR3 nucleotides are TGTGCCAGCAGCCCCCGCCCGACTAGCGGGAGGCGGGATACGCAGTATTTT. It yields the protein CASSPRPTSGRRDTQYF.

CDR3 residues: CASSSSPGGTGELFF. CDR3 nucleotides: TGTGCCAGCAGCTCCAGCCCGGGGGGGACCGGGGAGCTGTTTTTT. This rearrangement joins TRBV7-2 to TRBJ2-2; 8 bases are shared with TRBD2. CDR3 length: 15 residues. V gave up 4 bases and J gave up 5 bases; unmatched junction bases: 6. CDR1 SGHTA and CDR2 FQGNSA come from the germline V gene.

This clone appeared once. The chain is built from TRBV11-1 and TRBJ2-1; weak D call: TRBD1 (5 bases). Trimming removed 0 bases from V and 5 bases from J, with 14 bases in between. The CDR3 is made up of 16 amino acids. The germline CDR1 and CDR2 sequences are SGHAT and FQDESV (reference sequence). The CDR3 protein is CASSLAGRDGDNEQFF. The CDR3 DNA sequence: TGTGCCAGCAGCTTAGCGGGCAGGGATGGCGACAATGAGCAGTTCTTC.

This chain joins TRBV19 and TRBJ1-2, with a weak D call TRBD1 (6 bases). V lost 6 bases, J lost 3 bases, and 8 bases lay in between. This CDR3 is 12 amino acids long. The germline gives CDR1 LNHDA, CDR2 SQIVND (reference sequence). CDR3 sequence: CASSPGDYGYTF. The CDR3 DNA reads as TGTGCCAGTAGCCCAGGGGACTATGGCTACACCTTC.

This clone has just a few counts. The chain carries TRBV11-2 and TRBJ2-7; a possible D gene is TRBD2 (6 bases). The CDR3 is 12 amino acids. CDR1 and CDR2 from the germline V gene are SGHAT and FQNNGV. The V end lost 1 base, the J end lost 6 bases, and 7 bases lay between the germline ends. The CDR3 is CASSLAGSEQYF. The CDR3 DNA reads TGTGCCAGCAGCTTAGCCGGGAGCGAGCAGTACTTC.

The rearrangement uses TRBV5-4 and TRBJ2-1; a weak D match, TRBD2 (8 bases). CDR3 length equals 16 residues. Trimming pared 4 bases from V and 7 bases from J, leaving 21 bases between. The germline CDR1 and CDR2 sequences are SGHNT and YYREEE (reference sequence). CDR3 region: CASSPAGVAGQNEQFF. The CDR3 bases are TGTGCCAGCAGCCCGGCCGGGGTAGCGGGACAGAATGAGCAGTTCTTC. Supplemented by reference TRBV5-4 and TRBJ2-1, the full variable domain reads ETGVTQSPTHLIKTRGQQVTLRCSSQSGHNTVSWYQQALGQGPQFIFQYYREEENGRGNFPPRFSGLQFPNYSSELNVNALELDDSALYLCASSPAGVAGQNEQFFGPGTRLTVL.

The gene calls are TRBV9 and TRBJ2-2; D might be TRBD2 (5 bases). The V end was cut by 4 bases, the J end by 7 bases, with 23 bases between. Germline loops: CDR1 SGDLS, CDR2 YYNGEE. The length of the CDR3 is 17 residues. CDR3 loop: CASSPGLSFYLFGELFF. In nucleotides, the CDR3 is TGTGCCAGCAGCCCCGGACTTAGCTTTTATTTATTCGGGGAGCTGTTTTTT.

The chain carries TRBV12-5 and TRBJ2-7; 7 bases agree with TRBD1. Unmatched junction bases numbered 10, after V lost 9 bases and J lost 2 bases. CDR3 length equals 14 residues. CDR1 is LGHNT, CDR2 FRNRAP, per germline. In DNA form, the CDR3 reads TGTGCTAGCTTCGTCGGGGACAGCGCCTACGAGCAGTACTTC. Its protein is CASFVGDSAYEQYF.

The genes are TRBV27 and TRBJ1-2; 12 bases align to TRBD1. J was trimmed by 8 bases and V by 0 bases; bases with no gene match: 4. Germline V CDR1 and CDR2: MNHEY, SMNVEV (reference sequence). This CDR3 has 15 residues. This CDR3 reads CASSLSGQGARGYTF. The CDR3 DNA follows: TGTGCCAGCAGTTTATCGGGACAGGGGGCGCGGGGCTACACCTTC.

V is TRBV19 and J is TRBJ2-3; D perhaps matches TRBD2 (6 bases). The CDR3 extends over 14 amino acids. Germline V gene data show CDR1 as LNHDA and CDR2 as SQIVND (reference sequence). V was shortened by 5 bases and J by 4 bases, with 13 bases between the two germline ends. CDR3 in DNA: TGTGCCAGTAGTTGGGACGGCGGGGCAGATACGCAGTATTTT. As protein: CASSWDGGADTQYF.

V usage is TRBV18 and J usage is TRBJ2-3; D is unclear. V lost 2 bases and J lost 0, with 9 bases in between. CDR1 and CDR2 from the germline V gene are KGHSH and LQKENI. This CDR3 region has 15 residues. CDR3 coding DNA: TGTGCCAGCTCACCAAAAAGAGCTAGCACAGATACGCAGTATTTT. This translates into CASSPKRASTDTQYF. Supplemented by reference TRBV18 and TRBJ2-3, the full variable domain reads NAGVMQNPRHLVRRRGQEARLRCSPMKGHSHVYWYRQLPEEGLKFMVYLQKENIIDESGMPKERFSAEFPKEGPSILRIQQVVRGDSAAYFCASSPKRASTDTQYFGPGTRLTVL.

The chain has TRBV29-1 and TRBJ1-1; D ambiguous. Germline V gene data show CDR1 as SQVTM and CDR2 as ANQGSEA. V was cut by 4 bases and J by 4 bases, with 13 bases left in between. The CDR3 is 13 amino acids. CDR3 amino acids: CSVGRRLGTEAFF. CDR3 DNA: TGCAGCGTTGGGCGGAGGCTGGGCACTGAAGCTTTCTTT.

V and J are TRBV2 and TRBJ1-1; D is unclear. Trimming left V 3 bases short and J 1 base short, with 9 bases between. Germline loops: CDR1 SNHLY, CDR2 FYNNEI. CDR3 size: 14 residues. CDR3 sequence (DNA): TGTGCCAGCAGTGACCGCAGTACGAACACTGAAGCTTTCTTT. Amino acid sequence: CASSDRSTNTEAFF.

The rearrangement links TRBV27 to TRBJ2-2; 10 bases match TRBD2. CDR1 and CDR2 from the germline V gene are MNHEY and SMNVEV (reference sequence). The J segment lost 0 bases and the V segment lost 6 bases, leaving 10 bases of the junction unmatched. There are 18 residues in the CDR3. CDR3 sequence: CASRPVASGRTNTGELFF. The CDR3 nucleotides read TGTGCCAGCAGGCCCGTGGCTAGCGGGAGAACGAACACCGGGGAGCTGTTTTTT.

As concerns this clone: One junction end disagrees with the germline gene, perhaps due to a read error. The chain employs TRBV23-1 and TRBJ2-2; 15 bases fit TRBD2. TRBV23-1 is placed among ORFs of uncertain function. The CDR3 has 21 residues. The CDR3 loop is CASSQEIFGLAGGPGHRGAVF. The CDR3 coding sequence is TGCGCCAGCAGTCAAGAAATCTTCGGACTAGCGGGAGGGCCGGGACACCGGGGAGCTGTTTTT.

V and J are TRBV7-9 and TRBJ2-5, with 8 positions matching TRBD2. Trimming took 6 bases from V and 4 from J; bases not matched to a gene: 7. The length of the CDR3 is 14 residues. Germline CDR1 SEHNR, CDR2 FQNEAQ (reference sequence). In DNA form, the CDR3 reads TGTGCCAGCAGTCGCACGGGGGGGCGAGAGACCCAGTACTTC. This sequence encodes CASSRTGGRETQYF.